What follows are 7 T cell receptor beta chains derived from one specimen sequenced in a study of response to subunit inactivated influenza vaccine. TCRdb re-derived calls from the RT-PCR reads in MiXCR, one entry per CDR3 protein. The sample records about 520,000 distinct CDR3 sequences, approximately 9.9% being singletons. The specimen was PBMCs from blood, collected more than 35 days after vaccination. These receptors were taken from a man between 45 and 60 years old who received an inactivated influenza vaccine.

This clonotype was counted a few times. The genes are TRBV5-4 and TRBJ2-7, with D possibly matching TRBD1 (6 bases). In germline, CDR1 is SGHNT, CDR2 YYREEE (reference sequence). The CDR3 sequence is 15 residues long. V lost 1 base to trimming and J lost 7 bases, with 18 bases between them. CDR3 DNA: TGTGCCAGCAGCTTGCAGACAGGAAGATCAGCGGAGCAGTACTTC. Encoded protein: CASSLQTGRSAEQYF. Using reference TRBV5-4 and TRBJ2-7 for the parts outside the CDR3, the full variable domain is ETGVTQSPTHLIKTRGQQVTLRCSSQSGHNTVSWYQQALGQGPQFIFQYYREEENGRGNFPPRFSGLQFPNYSSELNVNALELDDSALYLCASSLQTGRSAEQYFGPGTRLTVT.

The gene calls are TRBV20-1 and TRBJ2-7; D possibly matches TRBD1 or TRBD2 (5 bases each). This CDR3 spans 12 amino acids. V lost 5 bases and J lost 9, with 17 bases in between. CDR1 is DFQATT, CDR2 SNEGSKA, per germline (reference sequence). CDR3 in DNA: TGCAGTGCTTCCGGGACCGCTGCCGGGCAGTACTTC. Translated, it gives CSASGTAAGQYF.

In its sample, this clonotype was seen many times. The V and J genes are TRBV6-1 and TRBJ2-5; D perhaps matches TRBD2 (6 bases). V lost 6 bases and J 2 bases, leaving 16 bases between the germline ends. CDR1 and CDR2 from the germline V gene are MNHNS and SASEGT. The CDR3 extends over 15 amino acids. Here the CDR3 reads CASSLPGVGQETQYF. The DNA for the CDR3 is TGTGCCAGCAGCCTACCGGGGGTAGGACAAGAGACCCAGTACTTC.

This clonotype was counted between two and nine times. The chain combines TRBV20-1 with TRBJ1-5; TRBD1 might be the D (5 bases). V lost 0 bases, J lost 4 bases, and 19 bases lay in between. CDR1 and CDR2 (germline): DFQATT, SNEGSKA (reference sequence). The CDR3 is made up of 17 amino acids. CDR3 coding DNA: TGCAGTGCTAGAGATGGGGGACCGGGACGAGGGAATCAGCCCCAGCATTTT. Its protein product is CSARDGGPGRGNQPQHF.

The gene calls are TRBV3-1 and TRBJ2-5; TRBD1 matches at 7 bases. V was clipped by 5 bases and J by 4 bases; unmatched bases: 7. Looked up from germline, CDR1 is LGHDT and CDR2 is YNNKEL (reference sequence). The CDR3 sequence is 14 residues long. The CDR3 DNA sequence: TGTGCCAGCAGCAACACAGGGGAAGGAGAGACCCAGTACTTC. It codes for CASSNTGEGETQYF.

The rearrangement uses TRBV9 and TRBJ2-5; 12 positions agree with TRBD2. The CDR3 consists of 14 residues. Losses at the gene ends were 3 bases for V and 10 bases for J; bases not matched to a gene: 7. Germline-derived CDR1 and CDR2 are SGDLS and YYNGEE. The CDR3 protein is CASSDTSGGIDQYF. The CDR3 DNA is TGTGCCAGCAGCGACACTAGCGGGGGGATCGACCAGTACTTC.

The chain employs TRBV7-2 and TRBJ2-3; D is perhaps TRBD2 (7 bases). Germline CDR1 SGHTA, CDR2 FQGNSA. The CDR3 covers 16 residues. V was trimmed by 0 bases and J by 1 base, leaving 11 bases between them. CDR3 residues: CASSLAGRGRTDTQYF. CDR3 sequence (DNA): TGTGCCAGCAGCTTAGCCGGGCGGGGGCGCACAGATACGCAGTATTTT.